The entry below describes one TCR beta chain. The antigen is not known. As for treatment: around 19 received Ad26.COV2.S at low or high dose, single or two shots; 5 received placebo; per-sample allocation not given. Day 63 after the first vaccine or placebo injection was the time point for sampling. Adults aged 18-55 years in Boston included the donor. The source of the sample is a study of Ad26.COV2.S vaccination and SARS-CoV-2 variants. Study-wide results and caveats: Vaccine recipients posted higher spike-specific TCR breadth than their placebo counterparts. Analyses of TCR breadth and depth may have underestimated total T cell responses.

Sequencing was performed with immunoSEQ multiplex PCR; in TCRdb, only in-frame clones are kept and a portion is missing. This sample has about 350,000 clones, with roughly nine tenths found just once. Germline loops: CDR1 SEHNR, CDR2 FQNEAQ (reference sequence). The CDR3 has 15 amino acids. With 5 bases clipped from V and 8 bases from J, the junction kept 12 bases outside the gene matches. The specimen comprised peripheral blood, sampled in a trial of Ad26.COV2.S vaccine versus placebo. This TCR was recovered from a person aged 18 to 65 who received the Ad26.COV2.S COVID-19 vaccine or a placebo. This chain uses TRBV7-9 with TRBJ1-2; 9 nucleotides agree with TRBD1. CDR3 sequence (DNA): TGTGCCAGCAGCCCGACCTCGGGACAGGGAAGCGGCTACACCTTC. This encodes CASSPTSGQGSGYTF.